This passage covers 4 T cell receptor beta chains from one sample sequenced in a study of T-cell reconstitution after alpha-beta-depleted transplantation in children. Preparation of the TCRbeta library involved a method that used unique molecular identifiers. A single record per CDR3 protein comes from TCRdb applying MiXCR to the PCR reads. The sample shows some 150,000 distinct CDR3 sequences, around 10% of them seen only once. Specimen: PBMCs, mostly from graft donor cells, collected 180 days after TCRalphabeta/CD19-depleted stem cell transplant. Receptors originate from a female patient under 10 years old who had a stem cell transplant for congenital amegakaryocytic thrombocytopenia, so the T cells may come from the graft donor.

This clonotype was counted many times. The chain recombines TRBV6-2 or TRBV6-3 with TRBJ2-5; a possible D gene is TRBD1 (6 bases). V was cut by 7 bases and J by 4 bases, with 13 bases left in between. The CDR3 contains 13 residues. Looked up from germline, CDR1 is MNHEY and CDR2 is SVGEGT. CDR3 in amino acids: CASNRRQAETQYF. Here the CDR3 DNA reads TGTGCCAGCAATCGTAGACAGGCAGAGACCCAGTACTTC.

The chain links TRBV20-1 to TRBJ1-1; D unresolved. V lost 4 bases to trimming and J lost 5 bases, with 11 bases between them. The CDR3 spans 12 residues. Germline CDR1 reads DFQATT; CDR2 reads SNEGSKA (reference sequence). CDR3 residues: CSANRDATEAFF. The CDR3 DNA sequence: TGCAGTGCTAACCGGGATGCGACTGAAGCTTTCTTT.

J is TRBJ1-2 and V is TRBV18; 7 bases agree with TRBD1. The ends lost 3 bases at V and 6 bases at J; junction bases unmatched: 22. This CDR3 region has 19 residues. Germline V gene lookup returns CDR1 KGHSH and CDR2 LQKENI. DNA for the CDR3: TGTGCCAGCTCACCCATAAGCGCGATACCGGGACAGCTAAATGATGGCTACACCTTC. This encodes CASSPISAIPGQLNDGYTF. The variable domain in full, completed from reference TRBV18 and TRBJ1-2, reads NAGVMQNPRHLVRRRGQEARLRCSPMKGHSHVYWYRQLPEEGLKFMVYLQKENIIDESGMPKERFSAEFPKEGPSILRIQQVVRGDSAAYFCASSPISAIPGQLNDGYTFGSGTRLTVV.

This clonotype was seen a handful of times. The J gene is TRBJ2-3, the V gene TRBV20-1; TRBD2 agrees at 12 bases. Germline-derived CDR1 and CDR2 are DFQATT and SNEGSKA (reference sequence). The CDR3 is made up of 17 amino acids. Trimming cost V 6 bases and J 4 bases; bases outside gene matches: 14. The CDR3 region has the DNA TGCAGTGCGAGCGGCCCTCTAGCGGGAGGGCCACCAGATACGCAGTATTTT. This translates into CSASGPLAGGPPDTQYF.